The 20 T cell receptor beta chains below all came from one sample that was sequenced in a study of shared clonotypes between healthy human individuals. Produced via immunoSEQ multiplex PCR; TCRdb's table is partial and in-frame only. Of about 2 million clones in the sample, roughly 96% are singletons; the top ten hold 0.1% to 0.15%. The sequencing input was naive CD4+ T cells sorted from blood. Sample subset: CD45RA+ positively selected. The source of these receptors is a man younger than 30 in good health.

The CDR3 DNA reads TGTGCCATCAGCGCAGGGCCATCGAACACTGAAGCTTTCTTT. This gives the protein CAISAGPSNTEAFF. This chain joins TRBV10-3 and TRBJ1-1, with D perhaps matching TRBD1 (5 bases). Trimming removed 6 bases at V and 1 base at J, with 12 bases between. This CDR3 has 14 amino acids. The germline CDR1 and CDR2 sequences are ENHRY and SYGVKD.

Turning to this clone: The same CDR3 also results from other DNA sequences found in this sample. The rearrangement uses TRBV30 and TRBJ2-3, with no clear D. This CDR3 has 11 residues. Germline CDR1 reads GTSNPN; CDR2 reads SVGIG (reference sequence). Trimming removed 1 base at V and 4 bases at J, with 3 bases between. CDR3 loop: CAWSAADTQYF. The CDR3 DNA follows: TGTGCCTGGAGTGCAGCAGATACGCAGTATTTT. Supplemented by reference TRBV30 and TRBJ2-3, the full variable domain reads SQTIHQWPATLVQPVGSPLSLECTVEGTSNPNLYWYRQAAGRGLQLLFYSVGIGQISSEVPQNLSASRPQDRQFILSSKKLLLSDSGFYLCAWSAADTQYFGPGTRLTVL.

The V call is TRBV6-6, the J call TRBJ2-7; maybe TRBD1 (5 bases). The CDR3 consists of 14 residues. The V gene's germline CDR1 is MNHNY and CDR2 SVGAGI (reference sequence). Deletions cut 0 bases from V and 3 bases from J, with 9 bases between. The CDR3 nucleotides read TGTGCCAGCAGTTACTCGATAGGGGTCTACGAGCAGTACTTC. This translates into CASSYSIGVYEQYF.

This chain uses TRBV28 with TRBJ2-3; 10 bases map to TRBD1. This CDR3 has 15 residues. V shed 4 bases and J 7 bases; nucleotides not matched to a gene: 8. Germline CDR1 reads MDHEN; CDR2 reads SYDVKM. This chain's CDR3 is CASSSGTGAVHTQYF. The CDR3 nucleotides are TGTGCCAGCAGTTCCGGGACAGGGGCGGTGCATACGCAGTATTTT.

CDR3 loop: CASSPIQGTNSPLHF. For the CDR3, the DNA is TGTGCCAGCTCACCGATCCAGGGGACTAATTCACCCCTCCACTTT. V gene TRBV18 combines with J gene TRBJ1-6; D is perhaps TRBD1 (6 bases). Germline V gene lookup returns CDR1 KGHSH and CDR2 LQKENI. CDR3 length: 15 residues. The V end lost 3 bases, the J end lost 6 bases, and 12 bases lay between the germline ends.

This clone was recorded only once. The CDR3 nucleotides read TGTGCCGGGAAATTGACAGAGAACACTGAAGCTTTCTTT. Protein product: CAGKLTENTEAFF. J is TRBJ1-1 and V is TRBV6-1; D might be TRBD1 (5 bases). In germline, CDR1 is MNHNS, CDR2 SASEGT. CDR3 length equals 13 residues. V was clipped by 11 bases and J by 1 base, with 14 bases between them.

This clone was counted a few times. The chain joins TRBV19 to TRBJ2-7, with D tentatively TRBD2 (6 bases). The V end lost 6 bases, the J end lost 9 bases, and 18 bases lay between the germline ends. This CDR3 is 13 amino acids long. CDR1 is LNHDA and CDR2 is SQIVND in the germline V gene (reference sequence). DNA of the CDR3: TGTGCCAGTAGCGGCCAATTAGGAGGGAGGCAGTACTTC. This translates into CASSGQLGGRQYF.

The chain employs TRBV30 and TRBJ2-7; possibly TRBD1 for D (5 bases). CDR1 and CDR2 (germline): GTSNPN, SVGIG (reference sequence). The CDR3 is 12 residues long. The V end lost 5 bases, the J end lost 1 base, and 9 bases lay between the germline ends. The CDR3 sequence is CAWDRQSYEQYF. CDR3 sequence (DNA): TGTGCCTGGGACAGACAGTCCTACGAGCAGTACTTC.

The genes are TRBV5-1 and TRBJ2-7; a possible D gene is TRBD1 (6 bases). Germline V CDR1 and CDR2: SGHRS, YFSETQ. The CDR3 is 16 amino acids. Trimming removed 3 bases from V and 1 base from J, with 17 bases in between. The CDR3 here is CASSSTPGARSYEQYF. The CDR3 DNA follows: TGCGCCAGCAGCTCAACGCCAGGGGCGCGATCCTACGAGCAGTACTTC.

J is TRBJ1-1 and V is TRBV7-9; D is perhaps TRBD1 (5 bases). Trimming cost V 5 bases and J 10 bases, with 14 bases left between them. CDR1 and CDR2 from the germline V gene are SEHNR and FQNEAQ (reference sequence). The CDR3 has 12 amino acids. This CDR3 is CASSHNSGIAFF. Written as DNA, the CDR3 is TGTGCCAGCAGCCATAACTCAGGGATAGCTTTCTTT.

This chain joins TRBV5-1 and TRBJ1-5; D may be TRBD1 (5 bases). The germline V gene has CDR1 SGHRS and CDR2 YFSETQ. V lost 1 base, J lost 9 bases, and 11 bases lay in between. This CDR3 is built from 13 residues. The CDR3: CASSLNVGGPQHF. The CDR3 DNA reads TGCGCCAGCAGCTTGAATGTTGGGGGGCCCCAGCATTTT.

The rearrangement joins TRBV28 to TRBJ2-7; D might be TRBD2 (7 bases). V was shortened by 3 bases and J by 11 bases, with 11 bases between the two germline ends. CDR3 size: 11 residues. Germline CDR1 MDHEN, CDR2 SYDVKM. The CDR3: CASSFRGGEYF. The CDR3 DNA sequence: TGTGCCAGCAGTTTTAGGGGGGGTGAGTACTTC. Full variable domain (outside the CDR3, taken from reference TRBV28 and TRBJ2-7): DVKVTQSSRYLVKRTGEKVFLECVQDMDHENMFWYRQDPGLGLRLIYFSYDVKMKEKGDIPEGYSVSREKKERFSLILESASTNQTSMYLCASSFRGGEYFGPGTRLTVT.

As regards this clone: Other DNA sequences within the sample encode an identical CDR3. The chain joins TRBV6-5 to TRBJ1-1; a possible D gene is TRBD1 (5 bases). This CDR3 is 13 amino acids long. The germline V gene encodes CDR1 MNHEY and CDR2 SVGAGI. Trimming took 5 bases from V and 2 from J, leaving 9 bases between them. CDR3 amino acids: CASSRDRNTEAFF. DNA for the CDR3: TGTGCCAGCAGTCGAGACAGAAACACTGAAGCTTTCTTT.

The chain has TRBV10-3 and TRBJ2-7; TRBD2 might be the D (6 bases). Germline CDR1 and CDR2: ENHRY and SYGVKD. The length of the CDR3 is 15 residues. V was pared by 3 bases and J by 3 bases, with 15 bases between. CDR3 sequence reads: CAISDVAGNSYEQYF. The CDR3 coding sequence is TGTGCCATCAGTGATGTGGCGGGGAATAGCTACGAGCAGTACTTC.

At least ten counts were recorded for this clone. CDR3: CATNPRGGSNIQYF. The DNA for the CDR3 is TGTGCCACAAACCCCCGTGGGGGTTCTAACATTCAGTACTTC. The chain carries TRBV30 and TRBJ2-4, with D possibly being TRBD1 or TRBD2 (5 bases each). The ends were cut back, 8 bases at V and 7 bases at J, with 21 bases in the middle. CDR3 length: 14 residues. Germline V gene data show CDR1 as GTSNPN and CDR2 as SVGIG (reference sequence). The variable domain in full, completed from reference TRBV30 and TRBJ2-4, reads SQTIHQWPATLVQPVGSPLSLECTVEGTSNPNLYWYRQAAGRGLQLLFYSVGIGQISSEVPQNLSASRPQDRQFILSSKKLLLSDSGFYLCATNPRGGSNIQYFGAGTRLSVL.

CDR3 in DNA: TGTGCCAGCAGCTCGACAGGGCTGTACCAAGAGACCCAGTACTTC. Its protein product is CASSSTGLYQETQYF. The chain is built from TRBV13 and TRBJ2-5; 7 bases map to TRBD1. CDR3 length: 15 amino acids. Germline CDR1 PRHDT, CDR2 FYEKMQ (reference sequence). Trimming took 4 bases from V and 0 from J; bases not matched to a gene: 5. Combining the CDR3 with reference TRBV13 and TRBJ2-5 gives the whole variable domain AAGVIQSPRHLIKEKRETATLKCYPIPRHDTVYWYQQGPGQDPQFLISFYEKMQSDKGSIPDRFSAQQFSDYHSELNMSSLELGDSALYFCASSSTGLYQETQYFGPGTRLLVL.

J is TRBJ1-2 and V is TRBV7-2; tentatively, D is TRBD1 (5 bases). Germline V gives CDR1 SGHTA, CDR2 FQGNSA. The V end lost 1 base, the J end lost 6 bases, and 12 bases lay between the germline ends. The CDR3 length is 14 residues. This chain's CDR3 is CASSLVSGLDGYTF. The DNA of the CDR3 is TGTGCCAGCAGCTTAGTGTCAGGGCTAGATGGCTACACCTTC.

This chain uses TRBV19 with TRBJ2-2; D is ambiguous. Germline values: CDR1 LNHDA, CDR2 SQIVND (reference sequence). Trimming cost V 2 bases and J 3 bases, with 7 bases left between them. The CDR3 sequence is 14 residues long. The CDR3 DNA is TGTGCCAGTAGTATAACTCCAGACACCGGGGAGCTGTTTTTT. This codes for CASSITPDTGELFF.

This sequence joins TRBV5-1 and TRBJ2-7, with D unclear. The V end lost 0 bases, the J end lost 1 base, and 8 bases lay between the germline ends. CDR1 is SGHRS, CDR2 YFSETQ, per germline. This CDR3 comprises 14 residues. CDR3 nucleotides: TGCGCCAGCAGCTTGGCCCTGCCTTCCTACGAGCAGTACTTC. Its protein is CASSLALPSYEQYF.

J is TRBJ1-5 and V is TRBV4-1; D perhaps matches TRBD1 (5 bases). In germline, CDR1 is MGHRA, CDR2 YSYEKL. V was shortened by 1 base and J by 4 bases, with 11 bases between the two germline ends. The CDR3 covers 15 residues. The CDR3, as DNA: TGCGCCAGCAGCCAAGGGGGCCAGTTTAATCAGCCCCAGCATTTT. Its translation is CASSQGGQFNQPQHF.